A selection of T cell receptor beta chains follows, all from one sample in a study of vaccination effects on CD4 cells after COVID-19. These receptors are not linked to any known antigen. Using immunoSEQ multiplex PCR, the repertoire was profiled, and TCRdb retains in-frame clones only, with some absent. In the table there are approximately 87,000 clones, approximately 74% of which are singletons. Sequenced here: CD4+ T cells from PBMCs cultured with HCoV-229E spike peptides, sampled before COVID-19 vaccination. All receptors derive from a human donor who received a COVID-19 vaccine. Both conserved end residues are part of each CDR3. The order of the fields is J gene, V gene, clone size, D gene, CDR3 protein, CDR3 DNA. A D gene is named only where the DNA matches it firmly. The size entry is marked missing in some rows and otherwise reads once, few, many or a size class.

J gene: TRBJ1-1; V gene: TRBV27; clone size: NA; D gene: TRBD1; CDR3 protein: CASSSDRGRQAFF; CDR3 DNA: TGTGCCAGCAGCTCCGACAGGGGTCGACAAGCTTTCTTT
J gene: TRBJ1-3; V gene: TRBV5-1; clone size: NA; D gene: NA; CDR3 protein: CASSLEAVSGNTIYF; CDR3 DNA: TGCGCCAGCAGCTTGGAGGCAGTCTCTGGAAACACCATATATTTT
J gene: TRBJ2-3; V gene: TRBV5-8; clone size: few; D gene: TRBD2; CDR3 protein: CASPKMFRGESTDTQYF; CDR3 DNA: TGTGCCAGCCCCAAAATGTTTCGGGGGGAAAGCACAGATACGCAGTATTTT
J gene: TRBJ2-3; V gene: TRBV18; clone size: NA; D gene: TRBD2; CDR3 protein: CASSPQVVLAENTDTQYF; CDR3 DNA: TGTGCCAGCTCACCACAGGTTGTCCTAGCGGAGAACACAGATACGCAGTATTTT
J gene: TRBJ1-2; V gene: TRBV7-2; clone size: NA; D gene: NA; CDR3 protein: CASSQGGARGYTF; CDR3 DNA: TGTGCCAGCAGTCAAGGGGGAGCTCGAGGCTACACCTTC
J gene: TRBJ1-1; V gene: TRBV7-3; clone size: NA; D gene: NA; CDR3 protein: CASSSTGVNTEAFF; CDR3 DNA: TGTGCCAGCAGCTCTACAGGCGTGAACACTGAAGCTTTCTTT
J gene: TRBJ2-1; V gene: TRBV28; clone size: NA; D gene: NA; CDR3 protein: CASSLSYNEQFF; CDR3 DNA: TGTGCCAGCAGTTTATCCTACAATGAGCAGTTCTTC
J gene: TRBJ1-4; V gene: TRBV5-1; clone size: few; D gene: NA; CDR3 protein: CASSLGVATNEKLFF; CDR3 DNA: TGCGCCAGCAGCTTGGGGGTAGCAACTAATGAAAAACTGTTTTTT
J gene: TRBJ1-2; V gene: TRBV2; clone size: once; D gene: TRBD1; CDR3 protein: CASSEVPGQGSGYTF; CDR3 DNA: TGTGCCAGCAGTGAAGTCCCGGGACAGGGCTCTGGCTACACCTTC
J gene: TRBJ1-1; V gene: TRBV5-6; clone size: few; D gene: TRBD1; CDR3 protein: CASNIVGQGENTEAFF; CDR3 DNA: TGTGCCAGCAATATCGTAGGGCAGGGGGAGAACACTGAAGCTTTCTTT
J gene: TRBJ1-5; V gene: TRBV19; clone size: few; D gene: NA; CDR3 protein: CASSWGARQPQHF; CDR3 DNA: TGTGCCAGTAGTTGGGGGGCGAGGCAGCCCCAGCATTTT
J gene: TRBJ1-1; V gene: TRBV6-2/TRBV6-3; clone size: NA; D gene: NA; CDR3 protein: CASSYDIRGAMNTEAFF; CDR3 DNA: TGTGCCAGCAGTTACGACATAAGGGGGGCGATGAACACTGAAGCTTTCTTT
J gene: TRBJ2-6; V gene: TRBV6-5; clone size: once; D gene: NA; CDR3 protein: CASRRSGANVLTF; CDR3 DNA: TGTGCCAGCCGTAGATCTGGGGCCAACGTCCTGACTTTC
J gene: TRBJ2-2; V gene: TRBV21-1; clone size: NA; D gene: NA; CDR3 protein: CASSKVWLAGELFF; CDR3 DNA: TGTGCCAGCAGCAAAGTTTGGTTAGCCGGGGAGCTGTTTTTT
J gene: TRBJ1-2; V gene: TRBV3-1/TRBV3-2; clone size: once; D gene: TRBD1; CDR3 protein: CASSPRGQPYGYTF; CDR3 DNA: TGTGCCAGCAGCCCGAGGGGACAGCCCTATGGCTACACCTTC